This T cell receptor beta chain was retrieved from a study of blood T cell repertoires in COVID-19 (dated by TCRdb to the early 2020s). With regard to the full study: Collaborator samples came from the United States, Italy and Spain and covered acute and convalescent phases of COVID-19. The material from the prospective study consisted of cDNA or gDNA derived from T cells, B-cell-depleted T cells, or PBMCs. The dataset comprised deeply sampled blood TCRbeta repertoires from subjects exposed to, actively infected with, or recovered from COVID-19. The repertoires were released in a freely available public database intended as a resource for research on the immune response to SARS-CoV-2. The samples were drawn from the first 160 participants of the ongoing ImmuneRACE study and from more than 1,000 subjects provided by 6 global collaborators. The sample metadata nearly always contained a de-identified subject ID, COVID-19 status, age in years and sex. HLA class I and class II types, where available, came from metadata supplied by the sample provider rather than from assay-based typing.

A second Seattle source provided samples from volunteer blood donors who had recovered from COVID-19. Each collaborating institution followed its own protocols to collect whole blood in K2EDTA tubes. For TCRbeta analysis, collaborators shipped samples in one of three forms: frozen whole blood, isolated PBMCs, or DNA extracted from either of those sample types. On this clone: It lacks a known antigen. No clone much larger than this one lies a single base away; base qualities are absent.

The immunoSEQ Assay, a bias-controlled multiplex PCR, was used to amplify TCRbeta CDR3 regions from genomic DNA. As for how the authors treated the data: Within the assay, amplification of reference gene primers was used to estimate how many nucleated cells each sample contained. Sequence reads were collapsed and filtered to measure the absolute abundance of every unique TCRbeta CDR3 rearrangement. Productive Simpson clonality was computed per sample as the square root of Simpson's diversity index over productive rearrangements. In TCRdb, the immuneACCESS table is reduced to in-frame sequences with V and J assigned. These tables do not hold every clone; where another copy was compared, an unresolved V gene accounts for under half, and the others remain unexplained. The DNA gave D and trimming, while V, J and clone size come from that table. Recorded for this sample are 150,000 to 200,000 clones; about 83% of them occurred a single time. The ten most abundant clones make up 6% to 9% of the sample.

Summary of the overall study and its limitations: Clinical and demographic metadata were provided uncurated, with the amount varying by source and participant.

V lost 6 bases and J lost 6 bases, and the count of bases not matched to a germline gene is 5. CDR3 length: 13 amino acids, cysteine to phenylalanine. Only the CDR3 region is kept as DNA, spanning 39 bases read in frame from base 1. Sample: peripheral blood. The rearranged chain carries TRBV12-3 or TRBV12-4 and TRBJ2-7, and 10 junctional nucleotides match TRBD2. The clonotype was recovered from a man aged 35 to 55 who had recovered from COVID-19. The CDR3 reads as follows: CASRVAGGSEQYF. The DNA reads TGTGCCAGCAGGGTAGCGGGAGGTAGCGAGCAGTACTTC.